A selection of T cell receptor beta chains follows, all from one sample in a study of PD-1 blockade in mismatch repair-deficient tumors. Sequenced by immunoSEQ multiplex PCR; TCRdb stores in-frame clones only, minus some. The table records approximately 120,000 clones, about 85% of them present only once. The sequenced sample was peripheral blood, obtained 44 weeks after starting pembrolizumab. The receptor source for this set is an adult with mismatch repair-deficient cancer. Both conserved end residues are part of each CDR3. D genes are given only for firm matches. Clone size is stated in some rows and not others, as once, few, many or a class when expanded.

clone size	CDR3 length	V gene	J gene	D gene	CDR3 protein	CDR3 DNA
-	14	TRBV10-2	TRBJ1-5	-	CASSELGPYQPQHF	TGCGCCAGCAGTGAGTTGGGGCCATACCAGCCCCAGCATTTT
-	13	TRBV10-2	TRBJ2-2	-	CASSDEWAGELFF	TGCGCCAGCAGCGACGAGTGGGCCGGGGAGCTGTTTTTT
-	12	TRBV10-3	TRBJ1-5	TRBD1	CAIGQGNQPQHF	TGTGCCATCGGACAGGGGAATCAGCCCCAGCATTTT
-	12	TRBV30	TRBJ2-7	TRBD1	CASDRGTYEQYF	TGTGCCTCGGACAGGGGGACCTACGAGCAGTACTTC
-	14	TRBV29-1	TRBJ2-1	-	CSVIGRVTYNEQFF	TGCAGCGTTATCGGGAGAGTGACCTACAATGAGCAGTTCTTC
-	20	TRBV30	TRBJ2-7	TRBD2	CAWSVWGSGSMREGPSEQYF	TGTGCCTGGAGTGTATGGGGTAGTGGCAGTATGCGGGAGGGTCCCTCCGAGCAGTACTTC
-	14	TRBV7-6	TRBJ2-5	-	CASSRGRSQETQYF	TGTGCCAGCAGCAGAGGACGTAGCCAAGAGACCCAGTACTTC
few	11	TRBV5-1	TRBJ2-7	-	CASSLGYEQYF	TGCGCCAGCAGCTTGGGATACGAGCAGTACTTC
-	15	TRBV6-6	TRBJ2-7	TRBD1	CASRRLDRGWGEQYF	TGTGCCAGCAGACGCCTCGACAGGGGTTGGGGGGAGCAGTACTTC
-	14	TRBV7-9	TRBJ2-1	-	CASSYRDVYNEQFF	TGTGCCAGCAGCTACCGGGACGTTTACAATGAGCAGTTCTTC
-	16	TRBV10-3	TRBJ1-4	-	CAISESEDSGSLKLFF	TGTGCCATCAGTGAGTCCGAGGACAGCGGCTCCCTAAAACTGTTTTTT
-	14	TRBV5-1	TRBJ2-7	TRBD1	CASRWGQGAYEQYF	TGCGCCAGCAGATGGGGACAGGGGGCCTACGAGCAGTACTTC
-	14	TRBV6-1	TRBJ1-5	-	CASRIFFSNQPQHF	TGTGCCAGCAGAATCTTTTTTAGCAATCAGCCCCAGCATTTT
few	14	TRBV11-2	TRBJ2-7	-	CASSLGHVRYEQYF	TGTGCCAGCAGCTTAGGTCATGTGAGGTACGAGCAGTACTTC
-	14	TRBV29-1	TRBJ2-1	TRBD2	CSVGLASGYNEQFF	TGCAGCGTTGGCCTCGCTAGCGGATACAATGAGCAGTTCTTC
-	13	TRBV6-1	TRBJ2-7	-	CASSSPGLNEQYF	TGTGCCAGCAGTTCACCAGGGTTGAACGAGCAGTACTTC
-	14	TRBV28	TRBJ2-2	-	CASKDGPNTGELFF	TGTGCCAGCAAAGACGGTCCTAACACCGGGGAGCTGTTTTTT
-	14	TRBV13	TRBJ2-5	TRBD1	CASSSRQGQETQYF	TGTGCCAGCAGCTCACGACAGGGCCAAGAGACCCAGTACTTC
-	14	TRBV11-2	TRBJ2-7	-	CASSHHDSTYEQYF	TGTGCCAGCAGCCATCACGACAGTACCTACGAGCAGTACTTC
-	15	TRBV9	TRBJ2-7	-	CASSVGTRGHYEQYF	TGTGCCAGCAGCGTGGGGACACGGGGACATTACGAGCAGTACTTC